This TCR beta chain was found in a study of T-cell memory formation after mild COVID-19. The study's findings and limits: For second-wave clones that peaked at day 37, SARS-CoV-2 specificity went unverified. The study found contracting CD4+ clones mainly in CM and EM and contracting CD8+ clones in EMRA.

TCRdb recomputed calls from the 5' RACE reads with MiXCR, one row per CDR3 protein. The sample has about 260,000 distinct CDR3 sequences, around 16% seen once. The V gene lost 1 base and the J gene lost 10 bases, with 7 bases spanning the gap. The CDR3 extends over 12 amino acids. Germline V lookup: CDR1 KGHDR, CDR2 SFDVKD. This clonotype came up a few times. Its antigen is still unknown. The clonotype comes from a man younger than 35 who had mild COVID-19 (a few samples of this study predate the infection). Cell type and time point are not known. The sample comprised PBMCs or a T cell subset sorted from them (not recorded which). The chain carries TRBV24-1 and TRBJ2-1; D is possibly TRBD2 (5 bases). The CDR3 DNA is TGTGCCACCAGTGATTTCGGGAACGAGCAGTTCTTC. It is translated as CATSDFGNEQFF.